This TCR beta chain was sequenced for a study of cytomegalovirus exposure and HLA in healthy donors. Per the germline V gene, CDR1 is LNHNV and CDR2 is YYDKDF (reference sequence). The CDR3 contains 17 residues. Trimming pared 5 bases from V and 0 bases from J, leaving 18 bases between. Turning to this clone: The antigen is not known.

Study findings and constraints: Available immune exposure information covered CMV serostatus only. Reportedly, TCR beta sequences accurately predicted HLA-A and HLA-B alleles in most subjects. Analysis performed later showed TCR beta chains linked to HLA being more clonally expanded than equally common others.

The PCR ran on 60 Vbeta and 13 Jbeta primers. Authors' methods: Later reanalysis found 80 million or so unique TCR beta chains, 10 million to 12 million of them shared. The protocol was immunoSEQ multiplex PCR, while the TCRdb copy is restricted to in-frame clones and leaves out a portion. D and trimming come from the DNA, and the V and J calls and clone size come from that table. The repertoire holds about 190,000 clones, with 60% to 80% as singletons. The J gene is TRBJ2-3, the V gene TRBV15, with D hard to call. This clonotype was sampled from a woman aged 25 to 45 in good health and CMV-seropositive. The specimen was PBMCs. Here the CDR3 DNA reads TGTGCCACCAGCCTAAGTGCCGCGGCTTCTAGCACAGATACGCAGTATTTT. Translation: CATSLSAAASSTDTQYF.